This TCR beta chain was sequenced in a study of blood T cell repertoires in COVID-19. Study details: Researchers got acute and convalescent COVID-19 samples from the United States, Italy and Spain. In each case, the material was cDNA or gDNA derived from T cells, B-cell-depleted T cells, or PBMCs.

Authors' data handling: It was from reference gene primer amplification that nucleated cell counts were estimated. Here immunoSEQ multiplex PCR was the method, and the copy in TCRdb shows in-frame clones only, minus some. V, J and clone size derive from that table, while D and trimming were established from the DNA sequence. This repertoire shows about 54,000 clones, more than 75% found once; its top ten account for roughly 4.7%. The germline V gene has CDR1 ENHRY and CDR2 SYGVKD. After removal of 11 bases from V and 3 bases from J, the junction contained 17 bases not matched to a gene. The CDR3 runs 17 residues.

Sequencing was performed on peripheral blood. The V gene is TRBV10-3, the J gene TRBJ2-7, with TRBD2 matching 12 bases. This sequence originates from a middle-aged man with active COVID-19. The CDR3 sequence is CASLTEDTSGRIYEQYF. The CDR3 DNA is TGTGCCTCGTTGACCGAGGATACTAGCGGGAGGATCTACGAGCAGTACTTC.